This T cell receptor (beta chain) was captured in a study of T cell repertoires in cytomegalovirus infection. As for the study in general: It was the public TCR beta signatures that indicated both CMV infection and matching HLA type.

Each CDR3 protein is one row after TCRdb ran MiXCR on the reads. The sample has hundreds of thousands of distinct CDR3 sequences; 9.5% are singletons. Overall study findings and caveats: Dominant in the ex vivo response were TCR beta clonotypes restricted by HLA-C and specific for CMV. Individuals carrying CMV plus the relevant HLA were identified by cumulative frequency of public TCR beta families.

Notes on this clonotype: Its antigen is as yet unknown.

Sequencing was carried out using PBMCs. This clonotype was sampled from a human donor in good health (CMV status not recorded). Some clones in this sample may be carry-over from other donors' samples.

The CDR3 DNA sequence: TGTGCCAGTAGCCCTATAATTCAACCCTACAATGAGCAGTTCTTC. Its protein product is CASSPIIQPYNEQFF. The chain is built from TRBV19 and TRBJ2-1; D remains unclear. With 6 bases removed from V and 2 bases from J, the gap between germline ends came to 14 bases. The CDR3 is made up of 15 amino acids. Germline CDR1 and CDR2: LNHDA and SQIVND (reference sequence).